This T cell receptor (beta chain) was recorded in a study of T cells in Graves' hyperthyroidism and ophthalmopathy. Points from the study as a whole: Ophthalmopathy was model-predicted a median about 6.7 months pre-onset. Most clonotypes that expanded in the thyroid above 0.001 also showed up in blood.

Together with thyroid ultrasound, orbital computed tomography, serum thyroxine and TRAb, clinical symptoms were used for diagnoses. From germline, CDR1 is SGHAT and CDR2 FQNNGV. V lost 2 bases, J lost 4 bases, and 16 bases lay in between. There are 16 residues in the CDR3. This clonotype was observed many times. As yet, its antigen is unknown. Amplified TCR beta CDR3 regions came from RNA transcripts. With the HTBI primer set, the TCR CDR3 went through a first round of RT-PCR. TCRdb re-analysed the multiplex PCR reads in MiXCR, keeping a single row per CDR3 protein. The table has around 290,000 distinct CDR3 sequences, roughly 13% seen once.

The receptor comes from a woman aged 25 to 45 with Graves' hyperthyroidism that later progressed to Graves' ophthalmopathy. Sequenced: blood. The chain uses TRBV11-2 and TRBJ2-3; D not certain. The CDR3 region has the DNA TGTGCCAGCAGCTTACATTGGCCTAGTTTGTCAGATACGCAGTATTTT. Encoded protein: CASSLHWPSLSDTQYF.